What follows describes a single TCR beta chain. With V trimmed by 5 bases and J by 7 bases, 11 bases remained unmatched. Germline assignment: CDR1 SGHVS and CDR2 FQNEAQ. This CDR3 region has 16 residues. Unique molecular identifiers tagged the TCRbeta library. TCRdb re-called the PCR reads through MiXCR, storing one row per CDR3 protein. The table records just over 200,000 distinct CDR3 sequences, under 8.5% of them present only once. This entry is derived from a study of T-cell reconstitution after alpha-beta-depleted transplantation in children. The sample consisted of PBMCs, mostly from graft donor cells, taken 360 days after TCRalphabeta/CD19-depleted stem cell transplant. The chain couples TRBV7-8 to TRBJ2-1, with 10 bases matching TRBD1. This clonotype was sampled from a male patient aged 2 to 9 who had a stem cell transplant for acute myeloid leukemia, so the T cells may come from the graft donor. DNA for the CDR3: TGTGCCAGCAGCCCCCCGACCGGGACAGGGGTAAATGAGCAGTTCTTC. Its translation: CASSPPTGTGVNEQFF.